This TCR beta chain was profiled in a study of blood T cells in healthy people across ages. Overall study results and limits: The long-lived group displayed more naive CD4+ cells, plus higher diversity, than the aged donors did. As age increased, TCR beta diversity per million T cells fell in a roughly linear fashion.

Trimming pared 3 bases from V and 8 bases from J, leaving 16 bases between. CDR1 is MNHEY and CDR2 is SMNVEV in the germline V gene (reference sequence). The CDR3 runs 14 residues. Remarks on this clonotype: What it binds is not known.

PCR was performed a second time for about 7 to 11 cycles using a sample-barcoded 5' primer and a J-beta primer mix. MiXCR, applied by TCRdb to the 5' RACE reads, yields one record per CDR3 protein. The profile covers about 830,000 distinct CDR3 sequences, with 60% to 80% appearing a single time and 25% to 35% taken by the ten largest. Sequences were obtained from blood. V and J are TRBV27 and TRBJ1-2; no firm D call. This clonotype was obtained from a young man in good health. The CDR3 nucleotides read TGTGCCAGCAGTTTCCAGCGAAGTAGCGAGGGCTACACCTTC. Its translation is CASSFQRSSEGYTF.